Presented here are 17 T cell receptor beta chains from one specimen sequenced in a study of PD-1 and CTLA-4 blockade in melanoma. Assay used: immunoSEQ multiplex PCR; TCRdb lists only in-frame clones, some missing. This table holds some 29,000 clones, about 89% found once. This specimen was CD8+ T cells from peripheral blood, taken before anti-PD-1 treatment. These receptors came from a human donor with melanoma.

CDR3 nucleotide sequence: TGTGCCAGCAGTCTCCGGGAAAGCTCCTACGAGCAGTACTTC. This translates into CASSLRESSYEQYF. This chain joins TRBV28 and TRBJ2-7; tentatively, D is TRBD2 (5 bases). V dropped 5 bases and J dropped 0 bases, with 11 bases sitting between them. CDR3 length: 14 amino acids. The V gene's germline CDR1 is MDHEN and CDR2 SYDVKM.

The genes are TRBV2 and TRBJ2-1, with 9 bases identical to TRBD2. The CDR3 is 17 amino acids. V lost 1 base and J lost 5; bases outside the gene matches: 9. The germline V gene encodes CDR1 SNHLY and CDR2 FYNNEI. Written as DNA, the CDR3 is TGTGCCAGCAGTGAAGAGACGGGCGGGAGGGCCAACAATGAGCAGTTCTTC. Encoded protein: CASSEETGGRANNEQFF.

This sequence joins TRBV25-1 and TRBJ2-2; tentatively, D is TRBD2 (5 bases). CDR3 length: 15 residues. CDR1 is MGHDK, CDR2 SYGVNS, per germline. V gave up 6 bases and J gave up 8 bases, with 19 bases separating them. For the CDR3, the DNA is TGTGCCAGCAGGGCAACTAGTTTGGAGTTTGGGGAGCTGTTTTTT. It yields the protein CASRATSLEFGELFF.

The chain links TRBV16 to TRBJ2-5; possible D gene TRBD2, 5 bases. CDR1 and CDR2 (germline): KGHSY, FQNENV. The CDR3 consists of 15 residues. Trimming took 2 bases from V and 5 from J, leaving 15 bases between them. CDR3 loop: CASSQDSEGNETQYF. The CDR3 DNA reads TGTGCCAGCAGCCAAGATTCTGAGGGAAATGAGACCCAGTACTTC.

CDR3 sequence (DNA): TGCAGCGTAGACGGCAGGGGGACTGAAGCTTTCTTT. Its translation is CSVDGRGTEAFF. The rearrangement uses TRBV29-1 and TRBJ1-1, with 7 bases that match TRBD1. With 6 bases clipped from V and 5 bases from J, the junction kept 6 bases outside the gene matches. Germline V gene sequence: CDR1 SQVTM, CDR2 ANQGSEA. The CDR3 is 12 amino acids.

This clone was detected only a few times. The chain combines TRBV7-6 with TRBJ2-7; no clear D gene. Trimming removed 1 base at V and 0 bases at J, with 10 bases between. Germline V gene lookup returns CDR1 SGHVS and CDR2 FNYEAQ. The CDR3 loop spans 15 amino acids. DNA of the CDR3: TGTGCCAGCAGCTTAGGCGCCGAGAGCTCCTACGAGCAGTACTTC. Residues: CASSLGAESSYEQYF.

The chain recombines TRBV29-1 with TRBJ2-7, with a weak D call TRBD2 (6 bases). The CDR3 totals 13 residues. CDR1 SQVTM and CDR2 ANQGSEA come from the germline V gene. V lost 5 bases, J lost 2 bases, and 13 bases lay in between. This chain's CDR3 is CSVLTGDAYEQYF. Written as DNA, the CDR3 is TGCAGCGTTCTAACGGGAGACGCCTACGAGCAGTACTTC.

This clone was seen more than once but under ten times. The J gene is TRBJ1-3, the V gene TRBV27; the D is unclear. In germline, CDR1 is MNHEY, CDR2 SMNVEV (reference sequence). The V gene lost 3 bases and the J gene lost 2 bases, with 5 bases spanning the gap. The CDR3 consists of 13 residues. The CDR3 coding sequence is TGTGCCAGCAGTTTGAGGGCTGGAAACACCATATATTTT. Protein sequence: CASSLRAGNTIYF.

The chain combines TRBV29-1 with TRBJ2-3, with D uncertain. V was cut by 4 bases and J by 4 bases, with 15 bases left in between. Per the germline V gene, CDR1 is SQVTM and CDR2 is ANQGSEA. The CDR3 runs 14 residues. DNA for the CDR3: TGCAGCGTTGCCTTGATTGAGTTCGCAGATACGCAGTATTTT. Protein sequence: CSVALIEFADTQYF.

The chain is built from TRBV28 and TRBJ1-2; no definite D call. V lost 5 bases and J lost 8, with 15 bases in between. CDR3 size: 13 residues. Looked up from germline, CDR1 is MDHEN and CDR2 is SYDVKM. CDR3 region: CASSPDSLGGYTF. The DNA for the CDR3 is TGTGCCAGCAGTCCGGACTCCTTGGGGGGCTACACCTTC.

The chain combines TRBV7-9 with TRBJ1-3; tentative D call: TRBD1 (6 bases). Germline CDR1 reads SEHNR; CDR2 reads FQNEAQ (reference sequence). Trimming pared 4 bases from V and 2 bases from J, leaving 9 bases between. The CDR3 loop spans 14 amino acids. The CDR3 region is CASSSTGTGNTIYF. Written as DNA, the CDR3 is TGTGCCAGCAGCTCGACAGGCACTGGAAACACCATATATTTT.

The chain has TRBV5-8 and TRBJ2-1; TRBD1 matches 8 bases. The CDR3 has 15 residues. V was pared by 0 bases and J by 7 bases, with 6 bases of the junction left unmatched. Germline values: CDR1 SGHTS, CDR2 YDEGEE. CDR3 residues: CASSLGQGYRNEQFF. CDR3 DNA sequence: TGTGCCAGCAGCTTGGGACAGGGGTACAGGAATGAGCAGTTCTTC. Complete variable domain (other parts from reference TRBV5-8 and TRBJ2-1): EAGVTQSPTHLIKTRGQQATLRCSPISGHTSVYWYQQALGLGLQFLLWYDEGEERNRGNFPPRFSGRQFPNYSSELNVNALELEDSALYLCASSLGQGYRNEQFFGPGTRLTVL.

This clone was detected only once. The chain has TRBV6-6 and TRBJ1-6; no clear D. This CDR3 is 14 amino acids long. The germline V gene has CDR1 MNHNY and CDR2 SVGAGI (reference sequence). Trimming stripped 10 bases from V and 2 bases from J, with 12 bases between. Here the CDR3 DNA reads TGTGCCACCACAGCGGAGCCCTATAATTCACCCCTCCACTTT. This codes for CATTAEPYNSPLHF.

The rearrangement links TRBV5-1 to TRBJ2-7; 8 positions agree with TRBD2. Trimming cost V 0 bases and J 6 bases; bases outside gene matches: 5. This CDR3 spans 14 amino acids. CDR1 and CDR2 from the germline V gene are SGHRS and YFSETQ. The chain's CDR3 is CASSLEGLEGEQYF. The CDR3 DNA follows: TGCGCCAGCAGCTTGGAGGGACTAGAGGGCGAGCAGTACTTC. Drawing the rest from reference TRBV5-1 and TRBJ2-7, the complete variable domain is KAGVTQTPRYLIKTRGQQVTLSCSPISGHRSVSWYQQTPGQGLQFLFEYFSETQRNKGNFPGRFSGRQFSNSRSEMNVSTLELGDSALYLCASSLEGLEGEQYFGPGTRLTVT.

CDR3 sequence reads: CASSPVPGQGVGYTF. The CDR3 DNA is TGCGCCAGCAGCCCTGTACCGGGACAGGGGGTCGGCTACACCTTC. The J gene is TRBJ1-2, the V gene TRBV4-1; 11 bases are a match to TRBD1. J gave up 8 bases and V 4 bases, and 9 bases lay outside the gene matches. The CDR3 spans 15 residues. Germline assignment: CDR1 MGHRA and CDR2 YSYEKL.

The rearrangement links TRBV7-6 to TRBJ1-1; 11 bases are shared with TRBD1. The CDR3 spans 15 residues. V was pared by 5 bases and J by 4 bases, with 6 bases of the junction left unmatched. Germline CDR1 reads SGHVS; CDR2 reads FNYEAQ. CDR3 bases: TGTGCCAGCAGCCCCCTTGGGACAGGGGGCACTGAAGCTTTCTTT. Amino acid sequence: CASSPLGTGGTEAFF. Full variable domain (outside the CDR3, taken from reference TRBV7-6 and TRBJ1-1): GAGVSQSPRYKVTKRGQDVALRCDPISGHVSLYWYRQALGQGPEFLTYFNYEAQQDKSGLPNDRFSAERPEGSISTLTIQRTEQRDSAMYRCASSPLGTGGTEAFFGQGTRLTVV.

This sequence joins TRBV30 and TRBJ1-6; no clear D gene. V was trimmed by 1 base and J by 2 bases, leaving 9 bases between them. Germline lookup yields CDR1 GTSNPN and CDR2 SVGIG (reference sequence). CDR3 length equals 15 residues. The CDR3 DNA follows: TGTGCCTGGAGTGAGATAGGCACCTATAATTCACCCCTCCACTTT. Its translation is CAWSEIGTYNSPLHF.